This entry lists 30 T cell receptor beta chains sequenced from one sample in a study of OX40 agonist ivuxolimab in advanced cancers. The receptor library was made with the immunoSEQ multiplex PCR assay. The immuneACCESS repertoire file appears here via TCRdb, limited to in-frame rearrangements. These files lack a portion of the clones; in checked studies, under half of the deficit traces to unresolved V genes, and the cause of the others is not known. The sample contains 30,000 to 35,000 clones, around 92% of them found a single time. The ten biggest clones cover 33% of the sample. The sequences come from CD4+ or CD8+ T cells sorted from blood, collected in a trial of the OX40 agonist ivuxolimab. These receptors were obtained from an adult with an advanced solid tumor such as melanoma, head and neck, liver or kidney cancer.

The chain combines TRBV6-6 with TRBJ2-2; D remains ambiguous. This CDR3 region has 13 residues. The germline gives CDR1 MNHNY, CDR2 SVGAGI (reference sequence). V shed 6 bases and J shed 1 base, with 6 bases lying between them. In DNA form, the CDR3 reads TGTGCCAGCAGGCCAGGGAACACCGGGGAGCTGTTTTTT. This codes for CASRPGNTGELFF.

The chain has TRBV27 and TRBJ1-1, with 9 bases aligning to TRBD1. Germline lookup yields CDR1 MNHEY and CDR2 SMNVEV (reference sequence). CDR3 length: 14 residues. Trimming took 3 bases from V and 2 from J; bases not matched to a gene: 1. As DNA, the CDR3 is TGTGCCAGCAGTTTGACAGGGGGTAACACTGAAGCTTTCTTT. Translating it yields CASSLTGGNTEAFF.

The genes are TRBV28 and TRBJ1-1; D is perhaps TRBD1 (6 bases). The V gene lost 5 bases and the J gene lost 9 bases, with 16 bases spanning the gap. The CDR3 totals 13 residues. Germline CDR1 is MDHEN and CDR2 is SYDVKM. CDR3 nucleotide sequence: TGTGCCAGCAGTCCCTCCACAGGGTGGAAAGCTTTCTTT. It encodes CASSPSTGWKAFF.

V is TRBV11-3 and J is TRBJ2-1; D is undetermined. Trimming took 8 bases from V and 4 from J, leaving 12 bases between them. Germline V gene data show CDR1 as SGHNT and CDR2 as YENEEA. This CDR3 contains 13 residues. The CDR3 is CASASQFYNEQFF. In DNA form, the CDR3 reads TGTGCCAGCGCTAGTCAATTTTACAATGAGCAGTTCTTC.

The rearrangement uses TRBV7-9 and TRBJ1-1, with TRBD1 identical over 9 bases. Germline loops: CDR1 SEHNR, CDR2 FQNEAQ (reference sequence). The CDR3 length is 15 residues. The junction had 11 bases not matched to a gene; V was cut back by 5 bases and J by 7 bases. The CDR3 nucleotides are TGTGCCAGCAGCGGGCGGGGACAGGGATACATTGAAGCTTTCTTT. Translation: CASSGRGQGYIEAFF.

The V gene is TRBV27, the J gene TRBJ2-1, with D unclear. The germline CDR1 and CDR2 sequences are MNHEY and SMNVEV (reference sequence). The CDR3 runs 11 residues. Between the trimmed V and J ends, which lost 2 bases and 15 bases, there was a span of 11 bases. The chain's CDR3 is CASSLGPLWFF. In DNA, the CDR3 is TGTGCCAGCAGTTTAGGCCCGCTGTGGTTCTTC.

CDR3 nucleotides: TGTGCCAGCTCACCACCGGACGCGGTTCCCTACGAGCAGTACTTC. Amino acids: CASSPPDAVPYEQYF. This rearrangement joins TRBV18 to TRBJ2-7; D not certain. Germline assignment: CDR1 KGHSH and CDR2 LQKENI. This CDR3 is built from 15 residues. Trimming removed 0 bases from V and 2 bases from J, with 11 bases in between.

The chain uses TRBV4-1 and TRBJ2-7; 9 positions match TRBD2. CDR3 size: 16 residues. CDR1 is MGHRA and CDR2 is YSYEKL in the germline V gene. The junction had 12 bases not matched to a gene; V was cut back by 3 bases and J by 6 bases. Written as DNA, the CDR3 is TGCGCCAGCAGCCACGAGGCCGTGGGACTAGCCCTCGAGCAGTACTTC. Its translation is CASSHEAVGLALEQYF.

This chain connects TRBV9 to TRBJ2-6; TRBD1 matches 7 bases. The CDR3 is made up of 16 amino acids. V shed 3 bases, J shed 4 bases, and the junction held 7 bases outside the gene matches. Germline V gene data show CDR1 as SGDLS and CDR2 as YYNGEE. The CDR3 loop is CASSAPTGNGANVLTF. The CDR3 DNA reads as TGTGCCAGCAGCGCCCCGACAGGGAACGGGGCCAACGTCCTGACTTTC.

The count of this clone is one. The rearrangement uses TRBV21-1 and TRBJ1-2. TRBV21-1 is a documented pseudogene. The CDR3 contains 16 residues. This chain's CDR3 is CASSKGLNGTNYGYTF. CDR3 DNA: TGTGCCAGCAGCAAAGGTTTAAACGGGACTAACTATGGCTACACCTTC.

The V call is TRBV25-1, the J call TRBJ1-4; tentatively, D is TRBD1 (5 bases). Germline V lookup: CDR1 MGHDK, CDR2 SYGVNS. CDR3 length: 14 residues. Trimming pared 1 base from V and 10 bases from J, leaving 13 bases between. CDR3 residues: CASSESGDRAKLFF. DNA of the CDR3: TGTGCCAGCAGTGAATCCGGGGACCGAGCAAAACTGTTTTTT.

The chain carries TRBV5-1 and TRBJ2-7; the match to TRBD1 covers 7 bases. This CDR3 comprises 13 residues. Germline V CDR1 and CDR2: SGHRS, YFSETQ. V trimming: 6 bases; J trimming: 6 bases; junction bases outside the gene matches: 9. CDR3 in DNA: TGCGCCAGCACCCGGACAGGACTCTCCGAGCAGTACTTC. Protein sequence: CASTRTGLSEQYF.

J is TRBJ2-3 and V is TRBV6-4, with TRBD2 identical over 13 bases. This CDR3 has 16 residues. Germline loops: CDR1 MRHNA, CDR2 SNTAGT. Trimming took 4 bases from V and 6 from J; bases not matched to a gene: 7. CDR3 sequence reads: CASSVNGLAGADTQYF. CDR3 nucleotide sequence: TGTGCCAGCAGTGTTAATGGACTAGCGGGAGCGGATACGCAGTATTTT.

The chain couples TRBV27 to TRBJ2-1; 11 nucleotides align to TRBD2. V shed 5 bases, J shed 1 base, and the junction held 4 bases outside the gene matches. The CDR3 contains 16 residues. Germline assignment: CDR1 MNHEY and CDR2 SMNVEV (reference sequence). CDR3: CASSLLAGVSYNEQFF. The CDR3, as DNA: TGTGCCAGCAGTCTACTAGCGGGAGTATCCTACAATGAGCAGTTCTTC.

The chain links TRBV4-3 to TRBJ2-3, with 8 bases identical to TRBD2. CDR1 and CDR2 (germline): LGHNA, YSLEER. The junction had 10 bases not matched to a gene; V was cut back by 3 bases and J by 2 bases. This CDR3 has 17 residues. The CDR3 sequence: CASSQNPLAGLTDTQYF. The CDR3 nucleotides read TGCGCCAGCAGCCAGAATCCCCTAGCGGGCCTCACAGATACGCAGTATTTT.

This chain uses TRBV27 with TRBJ2-7; TRBD1 aligns across 7 bases. Germline trimming cut 5 bases from V and 1 base from J; bases unmatched to any gene: 2. Germline CDR1 is MNHEY and CDR2 is SMNVEV (reference sequence). This CDR3 region has 13 residues. CDR3 coding DNA: TGTGCCAGCAGTACGGGACAGTCCTACGAGCAGTACTTC. This sequence encodes CASSTGQSYEQYF.

The chain joins TRBV27 to TRBJ2-7, with 8 bases aligning to TRBD1. Germline CDR1 and CDR2: MNHEY and SMNVEV (reference sequence). V lost 3 bases to trimming and J lost 6 bases; unmatched junction nucleotides: 7. CDR3 size: 14 residues. The CDR3 region has the DNA TGTGCCAGCAGTTTTGGACAGGGTGTACGCGAGCAGTACTTC. Protein: CASSFGQGVREQYF.

This clone is large in the sample. The chain combines TRBV7-9 with TRBJ1-5, with no clear D. V gave up 3 bases and J gave up 3 bases, with 9 bases separating them. The germline V gene encodes CDR1 SEHNR and CDR2 FQNEAQ (reference sequence). There are 14 residues in the CDR3. The CDR3 spells CASSFDGINQPQHF. As DNA, the CDR3 is TGTGCCAGCAGCTTCGACGGGATCAATCAGCCCCAGCATTTT.

This clone was picked up one time. The chain uses TRBV28 and TRBJ2-5, with a weak D call TRBD2 (5 bases). CDR1 and CDR2 (germline): MDHEN, SYDVKM. V gave up 5 bases and J gave up 5 bases, with 15 bases separating them. There are 14 residues in the CDR3. CDR3 bases: TGTGCCAGCAGTCCTCTGCAGGAGCGGGAGACCCAGTACTTC. This translates into CASSPLQERETQYF.

The V gene is TRBV19, the J gene TRBJ2-1; D is possibly TRBD2 (5 bases). The V end was cut by 1 base, the J end by 3 bases, with 13 bases between. Germline CDR1 reads LNHDA; CDR2 reads SQIVND (reference sequence). This CDR3 has 16 amino acids. The CDR3 nucleotides are TGTGCCAGTAGTATAGCCTCCGGCGGACTCTACAATGAGCAGTTCTTC. Its protein is CASSIASGGLYNEQFF.

The chain links TRBV30 to TRBJ1-4, with 7 positions matching TRBD1. The CDR3 is 14 residues long. The V and J ends lost 5 bases and 6 bases, in that order; junction bases with no gene match: 9. CDR1 and CDR2 from the germline V gene are GTSNPN and SVGIG (reference sequence). CDR3: CAWSGRDRDEKLFF. The CDR3 DNA reads TGTGCCTGGTCCGGCCGGGACAGAGATGAAAAACTGTTTTTT. The whole variable domain, remainder taken from reference TRBV30 and TRBJ1-4, is SQTIHQWPATLVQPVGSPLSLECTVEGTSNPNLYWYRQAAGRGLQLLFYSVGIGQISSEVPQNLSASRPQDRQFILSSKKLLLSDSGFYLCAWSGRDRDEKLFFGSGTQLSVL.

V and J are TRBV27 and TRBJ2-7; TRBD1 aligns across 8 bases. Looked up from germline, CDR1 is MNHEY and CDR2 is SMNVEV (reference sequence). The CDR3 loop spans 16 amino acids. V lost 4 bases, J lost 5 bases, and 13 bases stayed unmatched. In DNA form, the CDR3 reads TGTGCCAGCAGTTCGCGGACAGGGCTTTCGGTTAACGAGCAGTACTTC. Translated, it gives CASSSRTGLSVNEQYF.

The V gene is TRBV28, the J gene TRBJ1-2; D remains ambiguous. CDR1 MDHEN and CDR2 SYDVKM come from the germline V gene. The CDR3 is 13 residues long. Trimming stripped 3 bases from V and 4 bases from J, with 9 bases between. The CDR3 coding sequence is TGTGCCAGCAGTTTTAACCGAGGCTATGGCTACACCTTC. Its translation: CASSFNRGYGYTF.

The chain carries TRBV7-8 and TRBJ2-1, with D tentatively TRBD1 or TRBD2 (5 bases each). Germline V CDR1 and CDR2: SGHVS, FQNEAQ. This CDR3 has 15 residues. Trimming took 1 base from V and 13 from J, leaving 20 bases between them. The CDR3 sequence is CASSLGGEGNTPQFF. For the CDR3, the DNA is TGTGCCAGCAGCTTAGGGGGCGAGGGAAATACACCACAGTTCTTC.

The rearrangement uses TRBV13 and TRBJ2-7; 7 nucleotides match TRBD1. The V and J ends lost 5 bases and 0 bases, in that order; junction bases with no gene match: 7. The CDR3 spans 15 residues. The germline gives CDR1 PRHDT, CDR2 FYEKMQ (reference sequence). The CDR3 sequence is CASSPRDRPSYEQYF. CDR3 nucleotide sequence: TGTGCCAGCAGCCCCCGGGACAGACCCTCCTACGAGCAGTACTTC.

V usage is TRBV27 and J usage is TRBJ2-7; 7 bases fit TRBD1. In germline, CDR1 is MNHEY, CDR2 SMNVEV (reference sequence). There are 16 residues in the CDR3. The junction had 14 bases not matched to a gene; V was cut back by 8 bases and J by 1 base. Here the CDR3 DNA reads TGTGCCAGCCACAAACAAGGGACAGAGCGATCCTACGAGCAGTACTTC. Translating gives CASHKQGTERSYEQYF.

The V call is TRBV21-1, the J call TRBJ2-1; the table's D gene call, TRBD2, was not cross checked with the DNA. TRBV21-1 is a listed pseudogene. This CDR3 contains 16 residues. The CDR3 spells CASSKRLAGSYNEQFF. CDR3 bases: TGTGCCAGCAGCAAACGGCTAGCTGGATCCTACAATGAGCAGTTCTTC.

The sample holds one count of this clone. V gene TRBV13 combines with J gene TRBJ2-5, with TRBD2 matching over 10 bases. V lost 4 bases, J lost 4 bases, and 12 bases stayed unmatched. The CDR3 has 17 residues. The germline gives CDR1 PRHDT, CDR2 FYEKMQ (reference sequence). The CDR3 loop is CASSSGEREGIIETQYF. The CDR3 DNA reads as TGTGCCAGCAGCTCCGGGGAGCGGGAGGGGATCATAGAGACCCAGTACTTC.

The V and J genes are TRBV6-6 and TRBJ2-2; D is uncertain. The V end lost 4 bases, the J end lost 3 bases, and 6 bases lay between the germline ends. The CDR3 has 13 residues. Germline values: CDR1 MNHNY, CDR2 SVGAGI (reference sequence). The CDR3 DNA reads as TGTGCCAGCAGTTCTTGGGACACCGGGGAGCTGTTTTTT. This sequence encodes CASSSWDTGELFF.

The chain couples TRBV27 to TRBJ2-1, with D tentatively TRBD2 (6 bases). The germline V gene encodes CDR1 MNHEY and CDR2 SMNVEV (reference sequence). The CDR3 extends over 14 amino acids. Trimming cost V 8 bases and J 1 base, with 12 bases left between them. The CDR3 loop reads CASAGYPSYNEQFF. CDR3 nucleotides: TGTGCCAGCGCGGGGTACCCTTCCTACAATGAGCAGTTCTTC.